A single sample gave rise to the 10 T cell receptor beta chains below, sequenced in a study of yellow fever vaccine responses in identical twins. From the RT-PCR reads, TCRdb called clonotypes with MiXCR, one entry per CDR3 protein. The table has roughly 15,000 distinct CDR3 sequences, about 81% seen once. Source: T cells from blood (PBMCs), unsorted or a sorted subset (not recorded which), taken before or after yellow fever vaccination (not recorded which). These receptors were obtained from a woman in her late teens or twenties who received the yellow fever vaccine.

The count of this clonotype is one. This chain connects TRBV3-1 to TRBJ2-3, with TRBD2 matching over 9 bases. Germline CDR1 reads LGHDT; CDR2 reads YNNKEL (reference sequence). This CDR3 has 15 residues. V trimming: 4 bases; J trimming: 1 base; junction bases outside the gene matches: 3. The CDR3 loop reads CASSPRLAGTDTQYF. DNA of the CDR3: TGTGCCAGCAGCCCCCGACTAGCGGGCACAGATACGCAGTATTTT.

The chain is built from TRBV11-1 and TRBJ1-1; the D is unclear. This CDR3 has 14 amino acids. Germline V gene data show CDR1 as SGHAT and CDR2 as FQDESV (reference sequence). The ends were cut back, 5 bases at V and 0 bases at J, with 10 bases in the middle. CDR3 loop: CASSTQTVNTEAFF. The CDR3 DNA reads as TGTGCCAGCAGCACGCAAACAGTGAACACTGAAGCTTTCTTT.

This sequence joins TRBV12-3 or TRBV12-4 and TRBJ2-1; TRBD1 matches at 8 bases. With V trimmed by 4 bases and J by 3 bases, 8 bases remained unmatched. There are 16 residues in the CDR3. CDR3 protein: CASSSRTGWNYNEQFF. The CDR3 bases are TGTGCCAGCAGTTCGAGGACAGGGTGGAACTACAATGAGCAGTTCTTC.

The sample holds a few counts of this clonotype. The V call is TRBV18, the J call TRBJ1-2; 7 bases line up with TRBD1. This CDR3 has 15 amino acids. J was trimmed by 6 bases and V by 1 base; bases with no gene match: 8. Germline lookup yields CDR1 KGHSH and CDR2 LQKENI. CDR3 in DNA: TGTGCCAGCTCACCACAGGGGGCGCTTGCAGATGGCTACACCTTC. Its translation is CASSPQGALADGYTF.

The chain uses TRBV18 and TRBJ2-1, with 7 bases aligning to TRBD2. Germline V CDR1 and CDR2: KGHSH, LQKENI. The CDR3 totals 15 residues. J lost 7 bases, V lost 0 bases, and 6 bases had no gene match. Here the CDR3 reads CASSPPGGFGNEQFF. DNA of the CDR3: TGTGCCAGCTCACCACCGGGAGGGTTTGGAAATGAGCAGTTCTTC.

The rearrangement joins TRBV18 to TRBJ2-1; no clear D. The ends were cut back, 2 bases at V and 6 bases at J, with 17 bases in the middle. Germline V CDR1 and CDR2: KGHSH, LQKENI. The CDR3 extends over 16 amino acids. The CDR3: CASSPSAMGLINEQFF. Here the CDR3 DNA reads TGTGCCAGCTCACCATCTGCTATGGGCTTGATCAATGAGCAGTTCTTC.

The chain couples TRBV7-6 to TRBJ1-5, with TRBD1 matching over 7 bases. Germline CDR1 and CDR2: SGHVS and FNYEAQ. Trimming cost V 0 bases and J 3 bases; bases outside gene matches: 2. The CDR3 length is 15 residues. CDR3 in amino acids: CASSLAQGVNQPQHF. DNA for the CDR3: TGTGCCAGCAGCTTAGCGCAGGGGGTCAATCAGCCCCAGCATTTT.

This chain connects TRBV10-3 to TRBJ2-5; 7 nucleotides align to TRBD1. The CDR3 is 17 residues long. Germline CDR1 and CDR2: ENHRY and SYGVKD. With V trimmed by 0 bases and J by 3 bases, 10 bases remained unmatched. The CDR3 DNA sequence: TGTGCCATCAGTGAGTCCGGCGTCACCGGGACAGAAGAGACCCAGTACTTC. Its protein product is CAISESGVTGTEETQYF.

Only one count was recorded for this clonotype. The CDR3 loop reads CASSSSGLAGTDTQYF. CDR3 DNA sequence: TGTGCCAGCAGCTCCTCCGGACTAGCGGGCACAGATACGCAGTATTTT. The gene calls are TRBV7-6 and TRBJ2-3, with 10 bases fitting TRBD2. V shed 4 bases, J shed 1 base, and the junction held 5 bases outside the gene matches. CDR1 SGHVS and CDR2 FNYEAQ come from the germline V gene. The CDR3 runs to 16 residues.

This clonotype occurred a few times. The chain links TRBV10-3 to TRBJ2-3; possibly TRBD2 for D (6 bases). The V end lost 6 bases, the J end lost 3 bases, and 13 bases lay between the germline ends. Germline CDR1 ENHRY, CDR2 SYGVKD. This CDR3 has 14 amino acids. The CDR3 nucleotides are TGTGCCATCAGCATGACTAGGCCTACAGATACGCAGTATTTT. It specifies CAISMTRPTDTQYF.